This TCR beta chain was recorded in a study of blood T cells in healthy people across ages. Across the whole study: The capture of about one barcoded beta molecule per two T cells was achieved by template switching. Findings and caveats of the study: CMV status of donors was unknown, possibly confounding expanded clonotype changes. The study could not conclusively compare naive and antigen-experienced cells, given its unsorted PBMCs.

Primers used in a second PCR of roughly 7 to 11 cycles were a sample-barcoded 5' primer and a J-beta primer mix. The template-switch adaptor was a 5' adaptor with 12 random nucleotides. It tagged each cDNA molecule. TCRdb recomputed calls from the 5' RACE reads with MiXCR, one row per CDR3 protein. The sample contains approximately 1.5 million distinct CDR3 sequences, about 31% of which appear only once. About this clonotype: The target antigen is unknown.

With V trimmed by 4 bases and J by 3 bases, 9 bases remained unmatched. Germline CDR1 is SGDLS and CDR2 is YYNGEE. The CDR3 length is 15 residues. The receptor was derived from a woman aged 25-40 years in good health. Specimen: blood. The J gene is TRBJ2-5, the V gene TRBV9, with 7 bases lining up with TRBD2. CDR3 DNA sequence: TGTGCCAGCAGCACACTAGCGCTCGGGGAAGAGACCCAGTACTTC. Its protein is CASSTLALGEETQYF.